The 19 T cell receptor beta chains presented below share a single source sample, sequenced in a study of blood T cell repertoires in COVID-19. Assay used: immunoSEQ multiplex PCR; TCRdb lists only in-frame clones, some missing. The sample has 300,000 to 350,000 clones, 80% to 90% seen once; the top ten hold 4% to 5.5%. The sequenced material came from PBMCs or T cells enriched from blood (not recorded which). These receptors all come from a woman in her thirties or forties with acute COVID-19.

V usage is TRBV20-1 and J usage is TRBJ2-1; weak D call: TRBD2 (5 bases). V lost 3 bases, J lost 0 bases, and 12 bases lay in between. CDR3 length equals 15 residues. The V gene's germline CDR1 is DFQATT and CDR2 SNEGSKA (reference sequence). This CDR3 reads CSASVLGSSYNEQFF. CDR3 DNA sequence: TGCAGTGCTAGTGTCTTAGGGAGCTCCTACAATGAGCAGTTCTTC.

The V and J genes are TRBV19 and TRBJ1-1; weak D call: TRBD1 (6 bases). The CDR3 totals 15 residues. In germline, CDR1 is LNHDA, CDR2 SQIVND (reference sequence). Trimming pared 10 bases from V and 1 base from J, leaving 19 bases between. Written as DNA, the CDR3 is TGTGCCACAAAACCGGGACACTCAGGGAACACTGAAGCTTTCTTT. Translated: CATKPGHSGNTEAFF.

This sequence joins TRBV3-1 (or the pseudogene TRBV3-2) and TRBJ2-3; 7 nucleotides match TRBD2. This CDR3 contains 16 residues. V dropped 1 base and J dropped 1; count of bases not matched to a gene: 5. CDR1 is LGHDT, CDR2 YNNKEL, per germline (reference sequence). The CDR3: CASSQVGRGGTDTQYF. In nucleotides, the CDR3 is TGTGCCAGCAGCCAAGTTGGCCGGGGGGGCACAGATACGCAGTATTTT.

J is TRBJ2-7 and V is TRBV9, with TRBD2 matching over 7 bases. CDR1 SGDLS and CDR2 YYNGEE come from the germline V gene. CDR3 length: 12 residues. J lost 6 bases, V lost 2 bases, and 2 bases had no gene match. The CDR3 region is CASSVWGGEQYF. CDR3 nucleotide sequence: TGTGCCAGCAGCGTTTGGGGGGGCGAGCAGTACTTC.

This rearrangement joins TRBV7-9 to TRBJ1-6; 9 bases line up with TRBD1. The CDR3 spans 15 residues. The V gene end was trimmed by 5 bases and the J gene end by 12 bases; junction bases not matched to a gene: 11. Germline V gene data show CDR1 as SEHNR and CDR2 as FQNEAQ (reference sequence). DNA for the CDR3: TGTGCCAGCAGCATCACCGGGACAGGGACGCTACCCCTCCACTTT. This codes for CASSITGTGTLPLHF.

This clone appeared a single time. V and J are TRBV7-9 and TRBJ1-2; possibly TRBD1 for D (6 bases). Germline CDR1 is SEHNR and CDR2 is FQNEAQ (reference sequence). There are 13 residues in the CDR3. V was clipped by 5 bases and J by 2 bases, with 9 bases between them. DNA for the CDR3: TGTGCCAGCAGCGAGCAGGGGAACTATGGCTACACCTTC. Its translation is CASSEQGNYGYTF.

The genes are TRBV28 and TRBJ1-5, with a tentative D call TRBD1 (6 bases). The V gene's germline CDR1 is MDHEN and CDR2 SYDVKM. V was pared by 11 bases and J by 6 bases, with 14 bases between. The CDR3 sequence is 12 residues long. The DNA of the CDR3 is TGTGCCGGGACGACAGGTTCTCAGCCCCAGCATTTT. Encoded protein: CAGTTGSQPQHF.

The chain links TRBV7-6 to TRBJ2-6; TRBD1 is a possible D gene (6 bases). V shed 0 bases and J shed 3 bases, with 21 bases lying between them. The CDR3 extends over 20 amino acids. Germline V gene lookup returns CDR1 SGHVS and CDR2 FNYEAQ. The CDR3 reads CASSLAPFGRGLGGANVLTF. The DNA of the CDR3 is TGTGCCAGCAGCTTAGCGCCCTTTGGCAGGGGTCTGGGTGGGGCCAACGTCCTGACTTTC.

V and J are TRBV7-9 and TRBJ2-7, with D tentatively TRBD2 (6 bases). CDR3 length equals 16 residues. The V gene's germline CDR1 is SEHNR and CDR2 FQNEAQ (reference sequence). With 5 bases removed from V and 6 bases from J, the gap between germline ends came to 23 bases. CDR3 sequence: CASSPVRSWGVGEQYF. The DNA for the CDR3 is TGTGCCAGCAGCCCCGTACGATCGTGGGGGGTCGGCGAGCAGTACTTC.

The V call is TRBV18, the J call TRBJ1-2, with D possibly matching TRBD1 (6 bases). Looked up from germline, CDR1 is KGHSH and CDR2 is LQKENI. The CDR3 has 12 residues. The ends were cut back, 3 bases at V and 4 bases at J, with 6 bases in the middle. CDR3 amino acids: CASSPDSYGYTF. The CDR3 coding sequence is TGTGCCAGCTCACCGGACAGCTATGGCTACACCTTC.

The chain couples TRBV5-1 to TRBJ2-2, with 8 bases lining up with TRBD1. V was clipped by 4 bases and J by 7 bases; unmatched bases: 6. Germline assignment: CDR1 SGHRS and CDR2 YFSETQ. This CDR3 spans 14 amino acids. Here the CDR3 DNA reads TGCGCCAGCAGCCCAGGGGGCCGTATCGGGGAGCTGTTTTTT. It specifies CASSPGGRIGELFF.

The CDR3: CASRPTAGQNTEAFF. The CDR3, as DNA: TGCGCCAGCAGGCCCACCGCAGGCCAGAACACTGAAGCTTTCTTT. The chain couples TRBV10-2 to TRBJ1-1; D remains ambiguous. Germline assignment: CDR1 WSHSY and CDR2 SAAADI. Trimming removed 6 bases at V and 1 base at J, with 15 bases between. CDR3 size: 15 residues.

The J gene is TRBJ2-2, the V gene TRBV21-1; the D call in the table, TRBD1, was not verified against the DNA. TRBV21-1 has pseudogene status. CDR3 length: 15 amino acids. The CDR3 here is CASSKIPSSTGELFF. The CDR3 region has the DNA TGTGCCAGCAGCAAAATACCTTCCAGCACCGGGGAGCTGTTTTTT.

The V and J genes are TRBV18 and TRBJ1-1; D gene unclear. The CDR3 length is 14 residues. Trimming left V 2 bases short and J 2 bases short, with 9 bases between. CDR1 is KGHSH and CDR2 is LQKENI in the germline V gene. CDR3 nucleotide sequence: TGTGCCAGCTCACCAGGTTCGGTAAACACTGAAGCTTTCTTT. This encodes CASSPGSVNTEAFF.

This clone has only a few counts. The chain is built from TRBV29-1 and TRBJ2-1; 8 bases match TRBD1. This CDR3 is built from 14 residues. Losses at the gene ends were 4 bases for V and 4 bases for J; bases not matched to a gene: 6. CDR1 and CDR2 (germline): SQVTM, ANQGSEA. Here the CDR3 DNA reads TGCAGCGTTGTTCCTCAGGGGGCTTACAATGAGCAGTTCTTC. Encoded protein: CSVVPQGAYNEQFF.

This clone was detected a few times. The chain uses TRBV10-2 and TRBJ1-1, with 9 nucleotides matching TRBD1. V gave up 4 bases and J gave up 10 bases; unmatched junction bases: 4. The CDR3 has 12 residues. Germline V gene data show CDR1 as WSHSY and CDR2 as SAAADI. The CDR3 spells CASSGPTGGAFF. The DNA of the CDR3 is TGCGCCAGCAGTGGACCGACAGGGGGAGCTTTCTTT.

This clone was found a few times. The chain uses TRBV19 and TRBJ2-2; 7 nucleotides match TRBD1. With V trimmed by 6 bases and J by 2 bases, 15 bases remained unmatched. Per the germline V gene, CDR1 is LNHDA and CDR2 is SQIVND (reference sequence). The CDR3 is 18 residues long. CDR3 sequence (DNA): TGTGCCAGTAGACAGGGGTCCCAGCCCACGTCTAACACCGGGGAGCTGTTTTTT. Translation: CASRQGSQPTSNTGELFF. Complete variable domain (other parts from reference TRBV19 and TRBJ2-2): DGGITQSPKYLFRKEGQNVTLSCEQNLNHDAMYWYRQDPGQGLRLIYYSQIVNDFQKGDIAEGYSVSREKKESFPLTVTSAQKNPTAFYLCASRQGSQPTSNTGELFFGEGSRLTVL.

The chain couples TRBV5-1 to TRBJ1-2; D ambiguous. The ends were cut back, 7 bases at V and 8 bases at J, with 18 bases in the middle. The germline V gene encodes CDR1 SGHRS and CDR2 YFSETQ. CDR3 size: 13 residues. For the CDR3, the DNA is TGCGCCAGCGCCGAGGGTGGCTTAGGAGGCTACACCTTC. It encodes CASAEGGLGGYTF. Variable domain in full (rest from reference TRBV5-1 and TRBJ1-2): KAGVTQTPRYLIKTRGQQVTLSCSPISGHRSVSWYQQTPGQGLQFLFEYFSETQRNKGNFPGRFSGRQFSNSRSEMNVSTLELGDSALYLCASAEGGLGGYTFGSGTRLTVV.

The rearrangement links TRBV7-2 to TRBJ2-7; 8 bases agree with TRBD2. The CDR3 totals 15 residues. The ends lost 4 bases at V and 6 bases at J; junction bases unmatched: 11. The germline CDR1 and CDR2 sequences are SGHTA and FQGNSA. CDR3 sequence reads: CASSSHPIAGLEQYF. CDR3 coding DNA: TGTGCCAGCAGCTCCCACCCTATAGCGGGGCTCGAGCAGTACTTC. The entire variable domain, with the rest obtained from reference TRBV7-2 and TRBJ2-7, is as follows: GAGVSQSPSNKVTEKGKDVELRCDPISGHTALYWYRQSLGQGLEFLIYFQGNSAPDKSGLPSDRFSAERTGGSVSTLTIQRTQQEDSAVYLCASSSHPIAGLEQYFGPGTRLTVT.